These 11 T cell receptor beta chains were all obtained from the same sample, sequenced in a study of early T cells in non-severe SARS-CoV-2 infection. TCRdb re-derived calls from the 5' RACE reads in MiXCR, one entry per CDR3 protein. The repertoire holds around 57,000 distinct CDR3 sequences, with 8% to 10% as singletons. Sequenced input: whole blood. Receptor source: an adult who was a healthcare worker with PCR-confirmed SARS-CoV-2 infection or an uninfected control (not recorded which).

The sample holds a few counts of this clonotype. The rearrangement uses TRBV20-1 and TRBJ2-1, with a weak D call TRBD1 (5 bases). V was cut by 6 bases and J by 13 bases, with 28 bases left in between. The CDR3 sequence is 15 residues long. Germline assignment: CDR1 DFQATT and CDR2 SNEGSKA (reference sequence). The CDR3 DNA reads as TGCAGTGCAACCGGATCAGGGATTCGAACGCCTGAACAGTTCTTC. Translation: CSATGSGIRTPEQFF.

This clonotype has ten or more counts. The rearrangement joins TRBV11-2 to TRBJ2-7; 10 bases fit TRBD2. V shed 5 bases, J shed 3 bases, and the junction held 4 bases outside the gene matches. CDR3 size: 14 residues. Germline lookup yields CDR1 SGHAT and CDR2 FQNNGV. CDR3 nucleotide sequence: TGTGCCAGCAGCACTAGCGGGGAGGGCTACGAGCAGTACTTC. Translation: CASSTSGEGYEQYF.

Of note for this clonotype: A read error may be the cause here, since a much bigger clone is one base away. The genes are TRBV18 and TRBJ2-1; tentative D call: TRBD1 (7 bases). The CDR3 is made up of 12 amino acids. Germline CDR1 is KGHSH and CDR2 is LQKENI. In DNA, the CDR3 is TGTGTCAGCTCACTGCAGGGGGGTGAGCAGTTCTTC. As protein: CVSSLQGGEQFF. Variable domain in full (rest from reference TRBV18 and TRBJ2-1): NAGVMQNPRHLVRRRGQEARLRCSPMKGHSHVYWYRQLPEEGLKFMVYLQKENIIDESGMPKERFSAEFPKEGPSILRIQQVVRGDSAAYFCVSSLQGGEQFFGPGTRLTVL.

CDR3 region: CASSQVAAQFNNEQFF. The CDR3 region has the DNA TGTGCCAGCAGCCAAGTAGCGGCCCAATTCAACAATGAGCAGTTCTTC. The chain recombines TRBV3-1 with TRBJ2-1, with D perhaps matching TRBD2 (6 bases). Germline lookup yields CDR1 LGHDT and CDR2 YNNKEL (reference sequence). The germline V and J ends were trimmed by 1 base and 5 bases, with 15 bases remaining between them. The CDR3 contains 16 residues.

This clonotype was counted at least ten times. The J gene is TRBJ1-2, the V gene TRBV7-9; no reliable D call. V lost 5 bases and J 0 bases, leaving 10 bases between the germline ends. This CDR3 is 14 amino acids long. Germline values: CDR1 SEHNR, CDR2 FQNEAQ (reference sequence). Here the CDR3 DNA reads TGTGCCAGCAGCCTCGACGGCGCTAACTATGGCTACACCTTC. It translates to CASSLDGANYGYTF. Full variable domain (outside the CDR3, taken from reference TRBV7-9 and TRBJ1-2): DTGVSQNPRHKITKRGQNVTFRCDPISEHNRLYWYRQTLGQGPEFLTYFQNEAQLEKSRLLSDRFSAERPKGSFSTLEIQRTEQGDSAMYLCASSLDGANYGYTFGSGTRLTVV.

Only a few counts were recorded for this clonotype. V is TRBV5-1 and J is TRBJ2-1, with 9 bases fitting TRBD1. Trimming removed 7 bases from V and 4 bases from J; junction bases left unmatched: 3. The germline CDR1 and CDR2 sequences are SGHRS and YFSETQ. The CDR3 sequence is 13 residues long. In nucleotides, the CDR3 is TGCGCCAGCGGGACAGGGCTATACAATGAGCAGTTCTTC. Encoded protein: CASGTGLYNEQFF.

This clonotype was observed a handful of times. The chain links TRBV3-1 to TRBJ2-3; D remains unclear. This CDR3 region has 17 residues. Germline loops: CDR1 LGHDT, CDR2 YNNKEL (reference sequence). The V end was cut by 0 bases, the J end by 4 bases, with 17 bases between. In nucleotides, the CDR3 is TGTGCCAGCAGCCAAGATATAGGACGGGCCCGTGCAGATACGCAGTATTTT. Its protein product is CASSQDIGRARADTQYF.

This clonotype was seen only once. This chain uses TRBV27 with TRBJ2-3, with 8 nucleotides matching TRBD1. Looked up from germline, CDR1 is MNHEY and CDR2 is SMNVEV (reference sequence). The CDR3 has 13 residues. With 6 bases clipped from V and 4 bases from J, the junction kept 3 bases outside the gene matches. CDR3 DNA sequence: TGTGCCAGCAGAAGACAGGGGCCAGATACGCAGTATTTT. Its translation: CASRRQGPDTQYF.

The chain couples TRBV11-2 to TRBJ2-3; TRBD2 agrees at 7 bases. V lost 3 bases, J lost 2 bases, and 2 bases stayed unmatched. CDR3 length equals 14 residues. Germline CDR1 and CDR2: SGHAT and FQNNGV. The chain's CDR3 is CASSLSGVTDTQYF. The CDR3 DNA sequence: TGTGCCAGCAGCTTGAGCGGGGTCACAGATACGCAGTATTTT. The full variable domain, rest sourced from reference TRBV11-2 and TRBJ2-3, is EAGVAQSPRYKIIEKRQSVAFWCNPISGHATLYWYQQILGQGPKLLIQFQNNGVVDDSQLPKDRFSAERLKGVDSTLKIQPAKLEDSAVYLCASSLSGVTDTQYFGPGTRLTVL.

Points on this clonotype: This sequence may be a read error, since a much larger clone differs from it by one base. The CDR3, as DNA: TGTACCAGCAGGTACGGGGGACGCACAGATACGCAGTATTTT. It translates to CTSRYGGRTDTQYF. V usage is TRBV28 and J usage is TRBJ2-3; tentative D call: TRBD2 (6 bases). The CDR3 consists of 14 residues. Germline-derived CDR1 and CDR2 are MDHEN and SYDVKM.

At least ten counts were recorded for this clonotype. This chain links TRBV10-1 with TRBJ1-2; D ambiguous. With 5 bases removed from V and 8 bases from J, the gap between germline ends came to 12 bases. The CDR3 sequence is 12 residues long. Germline V lookup: CDR1 WNHNN, CDR2 SYGVQD (reference sequence). The CDR3 loop is CASSQGSGGYTF. DNA for the CDR3: TGCGCCAGCAGTCAAGGGTCCGGAGGCTACACCTTC.